This TCR beta chain was captured by sequencing in a study of blood T cell repertoires in COVID-19. Study-level background: T cells, B-cell-depleted T cells, or PBMCs provided the cDNA or gDNA that served as material.

The method was immunoSEQ multiplex PCR; TCRdb's version includes in-frame clones alone and lacks a portion of them. This repertoire shows about 110,000 clones, 65% to 75% found once; its top ten account for about 0.85%. Germline V gene lookup returns CDR1 SGDLS and CDR2 YYNGEE. This CDR3 has 13 residues. V lost 3 bases to trimming and J lost 3 bases, with 10 bases between them. This clone appeared many times. This clonotype originated in a human donor with acute or convalescent COVID-19. The donor label of this sample is uncertain. The chain carries TRBV9 and TRBJ2-7, with a weak D call TRBD2 (6 bases). Sample: peripheral blood. CDR3 region: CASSGGDLYEQYF. The CDR3 DNA follows: TGTGCCAGCAGCGGGGGGGACCTCTACGAGCAGTACTTC.